What follows is one T cell receptor (beta chain) and its context. Data came from immunoSEQ multiplex PCR; TCRdb stores just in-frame clones and leaves some out. The data show around 160,000 clones, about 82% seen once. This record belongs to a study of blood T cell repertoires in COVID-19. The source is a woman between 40 and 55 years old with active or convalescent COVID-19. What was sequenced was peripheral blood.

CDR3 residues: CASGSSRNEQYF. The CDR3 nucleotides read TGTGCCAGCGGGAGTAGTCGTAACGAGCAGTACTTC. The chain is built from TRBV11-2 and TRBJ2-7; tentative D call: TRBD2 (5 bases). The V and J ends lost 8 bases and 5 bases respectively, with 13 bases between them. The CDR3 is 12 residues long. The V gene's germline CDR1 is SGHAT and CDR2 FQNNGV.